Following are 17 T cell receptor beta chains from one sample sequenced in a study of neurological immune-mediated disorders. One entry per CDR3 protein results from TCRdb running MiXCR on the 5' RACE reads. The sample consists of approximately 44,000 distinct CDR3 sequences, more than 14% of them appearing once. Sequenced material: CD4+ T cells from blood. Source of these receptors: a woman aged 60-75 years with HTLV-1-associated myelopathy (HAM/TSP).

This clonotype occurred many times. Here the CDR3 DNA reads TGTGCCAGCAGCAAAGCGGGGAACAGATCAGCCAAAAACATTCAGTACTTC. This sequence encodes CASSKAGNRSAKNIQYF. The V gene is TRBV21-1, the J gene TRBJ2-4. TRBV21-1 is given as a pseudogene. The CDR3 loop spans 17 amino acids.

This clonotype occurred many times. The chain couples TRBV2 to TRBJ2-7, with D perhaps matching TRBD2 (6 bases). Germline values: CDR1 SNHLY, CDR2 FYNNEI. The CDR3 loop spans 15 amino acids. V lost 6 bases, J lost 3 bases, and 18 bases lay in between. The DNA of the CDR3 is TGTGCCAGCAGAACTCGTGGGGGGAACTACTACGAGCAGTACTTC. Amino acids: CASRTRGGNYYEQYF.

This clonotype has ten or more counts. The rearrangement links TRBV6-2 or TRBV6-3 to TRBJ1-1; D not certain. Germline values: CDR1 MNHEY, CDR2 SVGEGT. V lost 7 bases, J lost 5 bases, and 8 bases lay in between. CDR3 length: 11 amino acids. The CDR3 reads CASTLGTEAFF. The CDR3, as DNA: TGTGCCAGCACCTTGGGTACTGAAGCTTTCTTT.

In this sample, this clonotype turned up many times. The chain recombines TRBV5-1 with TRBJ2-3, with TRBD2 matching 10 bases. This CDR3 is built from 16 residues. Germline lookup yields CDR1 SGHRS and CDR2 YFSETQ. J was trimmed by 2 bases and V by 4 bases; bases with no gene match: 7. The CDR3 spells CASSRMSGGATDTQYF. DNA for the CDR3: TGCGCCAGCAGCCGCATGAGCGGGGGGGCCACAGATACGCAGTATTTT.

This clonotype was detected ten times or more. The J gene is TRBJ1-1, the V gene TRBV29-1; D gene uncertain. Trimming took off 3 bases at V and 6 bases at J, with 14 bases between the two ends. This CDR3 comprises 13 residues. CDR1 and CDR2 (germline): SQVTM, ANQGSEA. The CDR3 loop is CSVDAEAGPEAFF. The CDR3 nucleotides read TGCAGCGTTGATGCCGAAGCAGGCCCTGAAGCTTTCTTT. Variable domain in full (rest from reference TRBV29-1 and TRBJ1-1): SAVISQKPSRDICQRGTSLTIQCQVDSQVTMMFWYRQQPGQSLTLIATANQGSEATYESGFVIDKFPISRPNLTFSTLTVSNMSPEDSSIYLCSVDAEAGPEAFFGQGTRLTVV.

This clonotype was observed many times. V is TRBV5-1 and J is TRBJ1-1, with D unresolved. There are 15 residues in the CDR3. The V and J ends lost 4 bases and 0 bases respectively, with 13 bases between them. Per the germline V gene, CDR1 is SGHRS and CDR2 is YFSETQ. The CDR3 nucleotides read TGCGCCAGCAGCCCGGGAGTGACCATGAACACTGAAGCTTTCTTT. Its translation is CASSPGVTMNTEAFF.

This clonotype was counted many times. The CDR3, as DNA: TGTGCCAGCAGCCAAGTCGTAACCTCCTACGAGCAGTACTTC. Protein: CASSQVVTSYEQYF. The chain links TRBV3-1 to TRBJ2-7; D gene unclear. The CDR3 loop spans 14 amino acids. CDR1 LGHDT and CDR2 YNNKEL come from the germline V gene (reference sequence). V was cut by 1 base and J by 0 bases, with 7 bases left in between.

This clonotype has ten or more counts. The CDR3 spells CASSSPMGPSYEQFF. Written as DNA, the CDR3 is TGTGCCAGCAGCTCCCCGATGGGGCCTAGTTATGAGCAGTTCTTC. The J gene is TRBJ2-1, the V gene TRBV5-5, with D maybe TRBD1 (5 bases). This CDR3 is built from 15 residues. Trimming left V 3 bases short and J 8 bases short, with 18 bases between. The germline CDR1 and CDR2 sequences are SGHKS and YYEKEE (reference sequence).

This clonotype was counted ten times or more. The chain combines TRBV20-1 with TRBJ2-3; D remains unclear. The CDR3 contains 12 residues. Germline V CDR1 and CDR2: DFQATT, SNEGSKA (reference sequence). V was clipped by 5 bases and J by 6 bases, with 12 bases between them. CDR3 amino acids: CSAPDGLDTQYF. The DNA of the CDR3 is TGCAGTGCTCCCGATGGTTTGGATACGCAGTATTTT.

As DNA, the CDR3 is TGTGCCAGCAGTTACGGAGGGGGGCTTGGGACAATGGAGTTCTTC. Its protein is CASSYGGGLGTMEFF. The chain employs TRBV6-2 or TRBV6-3 and TRBJ2-1; D may be TRBD1 or TRBD2 (6 bases each). Germline values: CDR1 MNHEY, CDR2 SVGEGT. This CDR3 is built from 15 residues. The ends were cut back, 2 bases at V and 14 bases at J, with 22 bases in the middle.

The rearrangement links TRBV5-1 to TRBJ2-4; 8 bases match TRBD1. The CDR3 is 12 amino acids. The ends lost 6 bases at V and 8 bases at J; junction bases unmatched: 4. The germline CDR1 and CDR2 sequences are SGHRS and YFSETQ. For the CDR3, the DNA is TGCGCCAGCACCGGACAGGGAGACATTCAGTACTTC. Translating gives CASTGQGDIQYF.

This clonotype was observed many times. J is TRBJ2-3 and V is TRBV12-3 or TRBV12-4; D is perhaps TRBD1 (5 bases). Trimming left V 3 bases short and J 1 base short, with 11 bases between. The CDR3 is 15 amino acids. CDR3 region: CASSFWWGGTDTQYF. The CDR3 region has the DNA TGTGCCAGCAGTTTTTGGTGGGGCGGCACAGATACGCAGTATTTT.

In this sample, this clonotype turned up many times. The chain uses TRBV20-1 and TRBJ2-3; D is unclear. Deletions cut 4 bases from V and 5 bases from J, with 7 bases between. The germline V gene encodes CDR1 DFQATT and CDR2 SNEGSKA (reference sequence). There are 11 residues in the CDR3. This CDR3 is CSAILGDTQYF. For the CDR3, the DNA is TGCAGTGCTATTTTGGGAGATACGCAGTATTTT.

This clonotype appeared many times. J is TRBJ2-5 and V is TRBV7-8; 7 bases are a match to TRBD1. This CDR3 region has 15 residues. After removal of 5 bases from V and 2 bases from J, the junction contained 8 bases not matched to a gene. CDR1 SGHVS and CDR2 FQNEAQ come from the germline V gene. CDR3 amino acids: CASSPDRALQETQYF. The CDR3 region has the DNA TGTGCCAGCAGCCCCGACAGGGCCCTACAAGAGACCCAGTACTTC.

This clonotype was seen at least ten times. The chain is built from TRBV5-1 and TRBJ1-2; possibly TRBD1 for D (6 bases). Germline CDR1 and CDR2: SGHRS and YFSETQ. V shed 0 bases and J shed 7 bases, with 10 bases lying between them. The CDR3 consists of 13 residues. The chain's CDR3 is CASSLEGGRGYTF. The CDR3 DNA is TGCGCCAGCAGCTTGGAGGGGGGTCGTGGCTACACCTTC.

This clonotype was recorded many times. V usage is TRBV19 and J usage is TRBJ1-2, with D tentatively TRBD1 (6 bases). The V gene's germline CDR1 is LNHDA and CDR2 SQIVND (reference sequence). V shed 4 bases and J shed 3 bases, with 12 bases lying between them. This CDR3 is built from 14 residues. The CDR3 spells CASSKQGSDYGYTF. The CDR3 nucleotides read TGTGCCAGTAGTAAACAGGGATCGGACTATGGCTACACCTTC.

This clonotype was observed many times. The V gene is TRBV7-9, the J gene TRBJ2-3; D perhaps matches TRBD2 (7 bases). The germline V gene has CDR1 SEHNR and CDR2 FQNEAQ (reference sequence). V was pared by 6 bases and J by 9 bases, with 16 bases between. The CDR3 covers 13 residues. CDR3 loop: CASSSRGGDTQYF. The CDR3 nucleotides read TGTGCCAGCAGTTCGAGGGGGGGAGACACGCAGTATTTT.